This record concerns one T cell receptor (beta chain) sequence. The antigen is unknown. This CDR3 is 14 amino acids long. Trimming pared 1 base from V and 0 bases from J, leaving 7 bases between. Germline V CDR1 and CDR2: SGDLS, YYNGEE. Profiled with immunoSEQ multiplex PCR; TCRdb holds only in-frame clones, not every one. The table has roughly 56,000 clones, approximately 92% seen once. The data stem from a study of cytomegalovirus exposure and HLA in healthy donors. Study details: The roughly 670 first-cohort repertoires shared a platform with the roughly 120 validation repertoires, as reported in a later analysis.

Study findings and constraints: Subsequent analysis revealed that first-cohort TCR clusters tended to co-occur in the 95 to 150 validation repertoires. In vitro, three CMV-associated chains proved specific for CMV antigens.

The sequencing sample was made of PBMCs. The chain recombines TRBV9 with TRBJ2-5; no reliable D call. The sequence was collected from a man between 18 and 35 years old in good health and CMV-seronegative. The CDR3 is CASSVTQHQETQYF. DNA for the CDR3: TGTGCCAGCAGCGTAACACAGCACCAAGAGACCCAGTACTTC.